This TCR beta chain appears in the sequencing data of a study of identical twins. Study-wide points: Insertions were reduced in abundant cord blood beta clonotypes but not in memory repertoires.

V lost 0 bases and J lost 0, with 5 bases in between. In germline, CDR1 is LGHDT, CDR2 YNNKEL (reference sequence). This CDR3 spans 14 amino acids. TCRdb processed the 5' RACE reads anew with MiXCR; each CDR3 protein has one entry. Here the sample spans 200,000 or so distinct CDR3 sequences, around a sixth being singletons. Concerning this clonotype: What it binds is not known.

Each donor (without exception) was a healthy Caucasian. This same sample was also part of a study on T cells expressing NK-cell markers.

This TCR came from a young woman in good health. V and J are TRBV3-1 and TRBJ2-5; D unclear. The specimen was CD8+ T cells sorted from blood. The CDR3 here is CASSQELDQETQYF. The CDR3 nucleotides are TGTGCCAGCAGCCAAGAGCTAGACCAAGAGACCCAGTACTTC.